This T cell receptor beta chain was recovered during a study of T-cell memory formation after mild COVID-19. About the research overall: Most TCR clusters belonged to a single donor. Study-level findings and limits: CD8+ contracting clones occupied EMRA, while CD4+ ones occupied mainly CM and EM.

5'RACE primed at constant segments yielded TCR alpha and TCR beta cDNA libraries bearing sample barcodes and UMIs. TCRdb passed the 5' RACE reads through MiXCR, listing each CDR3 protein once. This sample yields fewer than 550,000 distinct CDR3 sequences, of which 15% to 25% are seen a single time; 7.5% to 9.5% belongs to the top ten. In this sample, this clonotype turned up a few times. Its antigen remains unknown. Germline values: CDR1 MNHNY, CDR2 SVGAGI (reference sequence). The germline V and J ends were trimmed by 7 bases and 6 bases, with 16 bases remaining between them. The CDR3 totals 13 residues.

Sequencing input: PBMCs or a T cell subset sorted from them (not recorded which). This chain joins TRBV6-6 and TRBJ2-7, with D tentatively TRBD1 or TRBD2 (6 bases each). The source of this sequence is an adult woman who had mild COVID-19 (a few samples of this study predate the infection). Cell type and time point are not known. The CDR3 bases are TGTGCCAGCAAAGAGGGGGGCCTGGGCGAGCAGTACTTC. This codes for CASKEGGLGEQYF.